This T cell receptor beta chain was sequenced in a study of high-grade serous ovarian cancer treatment subgroups. Profiled with immunoSEQ multiplex PCR; TCRdb holds only in-frame clones, not every one. The sample carries roughly 15,000 clones, 70% to 90% recorded once. Tumor samples were taken before definitive surgery or chemotherapy. V lost 6 bases and J lost 3; bases outside the gene matches: 8. Germline CDR1 reads KGHSH; CDR2 reads LQKENI. There are 15 residues in the CDR3. This clonotype was obtained from a human donor with high-grade serous ovarian cancer. The sequenced material came from tumor tissue. This chain uses TRBV18 with TRBJ2-4; 7 bases match TRBD2. DNA for the CDR3: TGTGCCAGCTCCGATAGCGGGTTGGGCAAAAACATTCAGTACTTC. Its translation: CASSDSGLGKNIQYF.